Presented here are 2 T cell receptor beta chains from one specimen sequenced in a study of blood T cell repertoires in COVID-19. TCRdb keeps only in-frame clones here, not all; method: immunoSEQ multiplex PCR. Of 200,000 or so clones in the sample, 75% to 85% were seen once. The material sequenced was peripheral blood. The receptors shown here come from an elderly woman with COVID-19, enrolled during active disease.

V and J are TRBV11-2 and TRBJ2-5, with TRBD1 matching 7 bases. The CDR3 is 15 residues long. V was clipped by 5 bases and J by 4 bases; unmatched bases: 10. CDR1 is SGHAT, CDR2 FQNNGV, per germline. The chain's CDR3 is CASSNVTGVRETQYF. CDR3 DNA: TGTGCCAGCAGCAACGTAACAGGGGTCAGAGAGACCCAGTACTTC. Drawing the rest from reference TRBV11-2 and TRBJ2-5, the complete variable domain is EAGVAQSPRYKIIEKRQSVAFWCNPISGHATLYWYQQILGQGPKLLIQFQNNGVVDDSQLPKDRFSAERLKGVDSTLKIQPAKLEDSAVYLCASSNVTGVRETQYFGPGTRLLVL.

The genes are TRBV18 and TRBJ1-6; 7 nucleotides align to TRBD1. The V gene's germline CDR1 is KGHSH and CDR2 LQKENI. The CDR3 length is 16 residues. The V and J ends lost 6 bases and 10 bases, in that order; junction bases with no gene match: 15. The CDR3 DNA is TGTGCCAGCTCGCCAAACACCAGACAGGGAGGCTCACCCCTCCACTTT. Its translation is CASSPNTRQGGSPLHF.